This paragraph reports one T cell receptor beta chain. These data originate in a study of blood T cell repertoires in COVID-19. Background on the study: Sources were T cells, B-cell-depleted T cells, or PBMCs; the material itself was cDNA or gDNA.

Measured with immunoSEQ multiplex PCR; TCRdb has only the in-frame clones, and not every one. The sample contains some 120,000 clones, roughly nine tenths of which appear only once. Seattle enrolled patients during active infection and tracked them longitudinally. Trimming shortened V by 4 bases and J by 8 bases, and 12 bases separated the two germline ends. The germline V gene has CDR1 SGHVS and CDR2 FQNEAQ. The CDR3 is 14 residues long. This receptor was identified in a man in his 60s with COVID-19, enrolled during active disease. The sequencing input was peripheral blood. This chain uses TRBV7-8 with TRBJ1-6; D possibly corresponds to TRBD1 (6 bases). The chain's CDR3 is CASSSYRAHSPLHF. The DNA for the CDR3 is TGTGCCAGCAGCTCGTACAGGGCCCATTCACCCCTCCACTTT.